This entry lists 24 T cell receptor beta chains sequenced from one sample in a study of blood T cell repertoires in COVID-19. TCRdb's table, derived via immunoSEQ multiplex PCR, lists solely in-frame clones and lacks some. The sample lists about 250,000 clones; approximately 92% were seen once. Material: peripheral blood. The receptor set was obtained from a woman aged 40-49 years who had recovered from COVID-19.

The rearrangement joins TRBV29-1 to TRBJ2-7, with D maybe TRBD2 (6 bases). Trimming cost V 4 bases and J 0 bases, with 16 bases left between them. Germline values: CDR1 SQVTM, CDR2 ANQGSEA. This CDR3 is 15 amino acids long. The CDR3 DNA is TGCAGCGTTGTAAACGGAGGGCCCCGCTCCTACGAGCAGTACGTC. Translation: CSVVNGGPRSYEQYV.

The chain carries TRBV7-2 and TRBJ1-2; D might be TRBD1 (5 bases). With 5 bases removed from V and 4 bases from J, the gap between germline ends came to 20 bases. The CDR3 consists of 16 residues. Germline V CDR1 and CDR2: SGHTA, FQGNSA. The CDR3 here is CASSPRGRGRIYGYTF. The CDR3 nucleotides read TGTGCCAGCAGCCCCCGGGGGAGGGGAAGAATCTATGGCTACACCTTC.

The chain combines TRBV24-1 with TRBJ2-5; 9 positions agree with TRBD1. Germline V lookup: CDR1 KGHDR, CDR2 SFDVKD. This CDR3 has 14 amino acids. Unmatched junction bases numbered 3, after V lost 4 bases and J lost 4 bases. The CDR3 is CATSDLDRGETQYF. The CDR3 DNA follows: TGTGCCACCAGTGACTTGGACAGGGGAGAGACCCAGTACTTC.

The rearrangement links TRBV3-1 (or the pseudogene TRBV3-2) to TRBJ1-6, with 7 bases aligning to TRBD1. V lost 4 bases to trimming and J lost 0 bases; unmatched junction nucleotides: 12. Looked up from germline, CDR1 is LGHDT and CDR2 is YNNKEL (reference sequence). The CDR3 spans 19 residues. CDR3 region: CASSLSGGSRSSYNSPLHF. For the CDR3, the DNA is TGTGCCAGCAGCCTCTCAGGGGGAAGCAGGAGCTCCTATAATTCACCCCTCCACTTT.

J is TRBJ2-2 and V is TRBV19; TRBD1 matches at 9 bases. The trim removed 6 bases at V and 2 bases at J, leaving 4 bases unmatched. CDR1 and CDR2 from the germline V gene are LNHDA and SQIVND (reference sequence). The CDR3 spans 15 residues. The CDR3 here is CASRTTGGNTGELFF. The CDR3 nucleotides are TGTGCCAGTAGAACGACAGGGGGAAACACCGGGGAGCTGTTTTTT. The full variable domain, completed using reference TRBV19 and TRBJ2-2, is DGGITQSPKYLFRKEGQNVTLSCEQNLNHDAMYWYRQDPGQGLRLIYYSQIVNDFQKGDIAEGYSVSREKKESFPLTVTSAQKNPTAFYLCASRTTGGNTGELFFGEGSRLTVL.

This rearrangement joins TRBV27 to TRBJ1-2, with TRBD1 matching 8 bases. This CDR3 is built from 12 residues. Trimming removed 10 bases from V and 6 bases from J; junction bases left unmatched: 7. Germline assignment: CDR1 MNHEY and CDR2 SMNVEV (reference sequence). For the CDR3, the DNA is TGTGCCACCCAGACAGGGGTCGATGGCTACACCTTC. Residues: CATQTGVDGYTF.

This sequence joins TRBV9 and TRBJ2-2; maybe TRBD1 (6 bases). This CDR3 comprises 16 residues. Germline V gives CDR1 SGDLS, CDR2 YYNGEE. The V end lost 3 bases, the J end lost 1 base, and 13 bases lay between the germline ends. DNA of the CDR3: TGTGCCAGCAGCGGTCGGAAGGGGGTGAACACCGGGGAGCTGTTTTTT. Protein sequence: CASSGRKGVNTGELFF.

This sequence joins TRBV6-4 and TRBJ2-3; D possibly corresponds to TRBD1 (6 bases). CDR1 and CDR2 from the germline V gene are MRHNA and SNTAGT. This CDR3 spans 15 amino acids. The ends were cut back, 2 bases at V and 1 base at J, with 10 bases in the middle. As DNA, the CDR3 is TGTGCCAGCAGTGACATGTCAGGGGGCACAGATACGCAGTATTTT. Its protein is CASSDMSGGTDTQYF.

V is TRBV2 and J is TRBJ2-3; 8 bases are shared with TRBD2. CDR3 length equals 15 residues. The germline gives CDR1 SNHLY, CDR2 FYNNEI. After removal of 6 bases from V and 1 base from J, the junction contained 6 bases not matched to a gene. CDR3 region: CASSMGLGGTDTQYF. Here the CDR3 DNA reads TGTGCCAGCAGCATGGGACTAGGAGGCACAGATACGCAGTATTTT.

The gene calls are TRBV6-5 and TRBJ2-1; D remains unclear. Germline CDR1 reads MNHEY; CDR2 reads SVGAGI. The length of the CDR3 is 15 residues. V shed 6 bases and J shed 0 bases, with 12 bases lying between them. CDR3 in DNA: TGTGCCAGCAGCGGCGGCCCAAGCTCCTACAATGAGCAGTTCTTC. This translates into CASSGGPSSYNEQFF.

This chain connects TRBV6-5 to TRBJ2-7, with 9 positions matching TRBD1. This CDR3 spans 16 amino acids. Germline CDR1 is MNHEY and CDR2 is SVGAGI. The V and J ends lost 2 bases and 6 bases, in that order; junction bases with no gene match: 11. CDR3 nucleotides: TGTGCCAGCAGTTACACCCTCCGGGACAGGGAACCCGAGCAGTACTTC. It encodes CASSYTLRDREPEQYF.

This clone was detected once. The CDR3 protein is CASSFGQSKHF. The CDR3 DNA reads as TGTGCCAGCAGTTTCGGACAGAGTAAGCATTTT. The chain links TRBV12-3 or TRBV12-4 to TRBJ1-5; TRBD1 is a possible D gene (6 bases). CDR3 length equals 11 residues. V was cut by 3 bases and J by 14 bases, with 11 bases left in between.

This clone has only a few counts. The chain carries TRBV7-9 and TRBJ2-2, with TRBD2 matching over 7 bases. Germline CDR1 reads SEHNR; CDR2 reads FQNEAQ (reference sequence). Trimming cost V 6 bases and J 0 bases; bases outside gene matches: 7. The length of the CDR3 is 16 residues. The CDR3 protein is CASRLRGDANTGELFF. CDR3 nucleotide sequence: TGTGCCAGCAGGCTACGGGGGGATGCGAACACCGGGGAGCTGTTTTTT.

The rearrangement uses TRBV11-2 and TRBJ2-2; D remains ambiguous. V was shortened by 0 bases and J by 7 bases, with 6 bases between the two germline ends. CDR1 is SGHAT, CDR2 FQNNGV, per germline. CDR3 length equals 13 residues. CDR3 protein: CASSLEARGELFF. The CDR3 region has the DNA TGTGCCAGCAGCTTAGAAGCCCGCGGGGAGCTGTTTTTT.

As DNA, the CDR3 is TGTGCCAGCAGCGTAGGGACTAGCGGCACCCAAGAGACCCAGTACTTC. As protein: CASSVGTSGTQETQYF. The chain recombines TRBV9 with TRBJ2-5; 10 positions match TRBD2. There are 16 residues in the CDR3. The germline gives CDR1 SGDLS, CDR2 YYNGEE. The trim removed 0 bases at V and 1 base at J, leaving 3 bases unmatched.

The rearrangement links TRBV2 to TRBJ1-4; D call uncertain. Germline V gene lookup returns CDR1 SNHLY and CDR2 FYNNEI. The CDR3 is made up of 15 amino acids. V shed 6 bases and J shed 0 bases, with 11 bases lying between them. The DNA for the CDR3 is TGTGCCAGCAGCCAGGACGGGGCAACTAATGAAAAACTGTTTTTT. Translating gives CASSQDGATNEKLFF.

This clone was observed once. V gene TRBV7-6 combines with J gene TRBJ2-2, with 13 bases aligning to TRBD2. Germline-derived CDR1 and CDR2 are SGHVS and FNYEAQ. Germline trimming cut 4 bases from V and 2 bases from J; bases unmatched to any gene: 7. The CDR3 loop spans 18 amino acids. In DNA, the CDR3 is TGTGCCAGCAGCTCTACTAGCGGGGGGGCCTTAAACACCGGGGAGCTGTTTTTT. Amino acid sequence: CASSSTSGGALNTGELFF.

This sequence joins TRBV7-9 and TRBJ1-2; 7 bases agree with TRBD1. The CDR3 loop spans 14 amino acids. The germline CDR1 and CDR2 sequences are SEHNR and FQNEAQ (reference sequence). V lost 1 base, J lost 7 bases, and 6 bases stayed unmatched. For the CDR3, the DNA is TGTGCCAGCAGCTTAGACGGTCAGGGGGTTGGCTACACCTTC. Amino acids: CASSLDGQGVGYTF.

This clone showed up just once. CDR3 sequence: CASSQLSDNTGELFF. The CDR3 nucleotides read TGCGCCAGCAGCCAACTAAGCGACAACACCGGGGAGCTGTTTTTT. The rearrangement links TRBV5-1 to TRBJ2-2; D unresolved. The V gene lost 4 bases and the J gene lost 2 bases, with 12 bases spanning the gap. Germline V CDR1 and CDR2: SGHRS, YFSETQ. CDR3 length: 15 amino acids.

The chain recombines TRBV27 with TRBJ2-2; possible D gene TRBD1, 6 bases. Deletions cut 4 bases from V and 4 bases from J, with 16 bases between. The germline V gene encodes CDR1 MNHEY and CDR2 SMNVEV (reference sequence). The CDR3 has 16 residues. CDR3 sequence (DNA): TGTGCCAGCAGTTATGACGGGACACGGATCACCGGGGAGCTGTTTTTT. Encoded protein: CASSYDGTRITGELFF.

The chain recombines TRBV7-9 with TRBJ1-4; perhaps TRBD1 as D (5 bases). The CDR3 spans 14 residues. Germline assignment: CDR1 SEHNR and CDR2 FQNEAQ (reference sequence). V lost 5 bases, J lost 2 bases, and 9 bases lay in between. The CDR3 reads CASSPGGTNEKLFF. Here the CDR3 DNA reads TGTGCCAGCAGCCCCGGGGGTACTAATGAAAAACTGTTTTTT.

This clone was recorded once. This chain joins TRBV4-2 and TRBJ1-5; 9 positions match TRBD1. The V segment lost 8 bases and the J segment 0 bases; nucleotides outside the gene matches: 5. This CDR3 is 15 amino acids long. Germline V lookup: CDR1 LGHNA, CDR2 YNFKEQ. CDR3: CASGRTGDSNQPQHF. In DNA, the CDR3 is TGTGCCAGCGGGCGGACAGGGGATAGCAATCAGCCCCAGCATTTT.

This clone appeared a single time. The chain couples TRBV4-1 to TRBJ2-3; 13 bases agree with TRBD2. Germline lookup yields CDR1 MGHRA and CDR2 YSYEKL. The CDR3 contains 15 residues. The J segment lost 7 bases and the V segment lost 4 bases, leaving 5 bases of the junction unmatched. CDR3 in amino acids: CASSPLAGGRNTQYF. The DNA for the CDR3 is TGCGCCAGCAGCCCACTAGCGGGGGGGCGCAATACGCAGTATTTT.

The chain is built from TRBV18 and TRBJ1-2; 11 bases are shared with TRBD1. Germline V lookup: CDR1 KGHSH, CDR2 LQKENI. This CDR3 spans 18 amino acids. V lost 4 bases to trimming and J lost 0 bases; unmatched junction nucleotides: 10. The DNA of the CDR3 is TGTGCCAGCTCACGAGACTGGGACAGGGGGGCTTCTAACTATGGCTACACCTTC. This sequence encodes CASSRDWDRGASNYGYTF.